These 19 T cell receptor beta chains were sequenced from one sample in a study of blood T cell repertoires in COVID-19. The assay was immunoSEQ multiplex PCR, and TCRdb's table has in-frame clones only and misses some. The sample holds roughly 190,000 clones, approximately 90% seen once. The sample comprised PBMCs or T cells enriched from blood (not recorded which). All receptors derive from a woman under 30 who had recovered from COVID-19.

CDR3 in amino acids: CASSLSRVAEHTGELFF. The DNA for the CDR3 is TGTGCCAGCAGTTTAAGTAGAGTCGCGGAGCACACCGGGGAGCTGTTTTTT. The chain links TRBV28 to TRBJ2-2; no definite D call. The CDR3 spans 17 residues. CDR1 is MDHEN, CDR2 SYDVKM, per germline. The V gene lost 2 bases and the J gene lost 3 bases, with 16 bases spanning the gap.

This chain joins TRBV3-1 (or the pseudogene TRBV3-2) and TRBJ2-7; a weak D match, TRBD2 (6 bases). The CDR3 has 17 amino acids. In germline, CDR1 is LGHDT, CDR2 YNNKEL (reference sequence). V lost 4 bases and J lost 3, with 22 bases in between. The CDR3 spells CASSPSRLVSALYEQYF. The CDR3 coding sequence is TGTGCCAGCAGCCCATCACGACTAGTTTCAGCTCTCTACGAGCAGTACTTC.

The chain links TRBV28 to TRBJ1-4; 10 nucleotides line up with TRBD1. CDR1 and CDR2 from the germline V gene are MDHEN and SYDVKM. The CDR3 length is 15 residues. The V gene end was trimmed by 6 bases and the J gene end by 8 bases; junction bases not matched to a gene: 9. DNA for the CDR3: TGTGCCAGCAGCTCGACAGGGGGCGTACGAGAAAAACTGTTTTTT. This codes for CASSSTGGVREKLFF.

The genes are TRBV24-1 and TRBJ2-3; 9 bases are shared with TRBD1. CDR3 length: 17 residues. Germline V gene lookup returns CDR1 KGHDR and CDR2 SFDVKD. Trimming cost V 4 bases and J 2 bases; bases outside gene matches: 9. This CDR3 is CATSDGGTGSDTDTQYF. CDR3 nucleotides: TGTGCCACCAGTGACGGTGGGACAGGGAGCGACACAGATACGCAGTATTTT.

The chain uses TRBV5-1 and TRBJ2-7, with TRBD2 matching over 9 bases. V lost 7 bases to trimming and J lost 0 bases; unmatched junction nucleotides: 8. From germline, CDR1 is SGHRS and CDR2 YFSETQ. The CDR3 covers 15 residues. In DNA, the CDR3 is TGCGCCAGCCGACTAGCGGCCGCTAGCTCCTACGAGCAGTACTTC. It specifies CASRLAAASSYEQYF.

The J gene is TRBJ1-4, the V gene TRBV28; D unresolved. The CDR3 runs to 15 residues. Germline V gene data show CDR1 as MDHEN and CDR2 as SYDVKM. The germline V and J ends were trimmed by 5 bases and 0 bases, with 10 bases remaining between them. As DNA, the CDR3 is TGTGCCAGCAGTCCCCTGGGCGCAACTAATGAAAAACTGTTTTTT. Encoded protein: CASSPLGATNEKLFF.

The rearrangement uses TRBV28 and TRBJ1-1; D remains ambiguous. The germline V gene has CDR1 MDHEN and CDR2 SYDVKM. V was clipped by 6 bases and J by 5 bases, with 10 bases between them. CDR3 size: 12 residues. The CDR3 coding sequence is TGTGCCAGCAGCCAAGGAGGAACTGAAGCTTTCTTT. The encoded protein is CASSQGGTEAFF. The whole variable domain, filled in from reference TRBV28 and TRBJ1-1, reads DVKVTQSSRYLVKRTGEKVFLECVQDMDHENMFWYRQDPGLGLRLIYFSYDVKMKEKGDIPEGYSVSREKKERFSLILESASTNQTSMYLCASSQGGTEAFFGQGTRLTVV.

The chain recombines TRBV7-9 with TRBJ2-5; perhaps TRBD1 as D (5 bases). Germline V lookup: CDR1 SEHNR, CDR2 FQNEAQ (reference sequence). The CDR3 extends over 15 amino acids. Between the trimmed V and J ends, which lost 6 bases and 4 bases, there was a span of 18 bases. CDR3 sequence reads: CASSLRAGAPETQYF. As DNA, the CDR3 is TGTGCCAGCAGTCTAAGGGCTGGGGCGCCAGAGACCCAGTACTTC.

The chain uses TRBV4-2 and TRBJ1-2, with 7 bases identical to TRBD1. The CDR3 covers 15 residues. The germline CDR1 and CDR2 sequences are LGHNA and YNFKEQ. Losses at the gene ends were 4 bases for V and 4 bases for J; bases not matched to a gene: 9. CDR3 residues: CASSRRPRDSYGYTF. CDR3 DNA: TGTGCCAGCAGCCGCCGACCACGGGACAGCTATGGCTACACCTTC.

J is TRBJ1-5 and V is TRBV28, with 7 bases identical to TRBD1. Per germline, CDR1 MDHEN and CDR2 SYDVKM. The CDR3 loop spans 15 amino acids. Trimming removed 7 bases from V and 0 bases from J; junction bases left unmatched: 6. CDR3 amino acids: CASTRTGLSNQPQHF. The CDR3 DNA reads TGTGCCAGCACACGGACAGGCCTTAGCAATCAGCCCCAGCATTTT.

The chain is built from TRBV4-1 and TRBJ2-2; 8 positions agree with TRBD2. Germline CDR1 reads MGHRA; CDR2 reads YSYEKL. The CDR3 extends over 17 amino acids. V trimming: 4 bases; J trimming: 6 bases; junction bases outside the gene matches: 13. The CDR3 DNA sequence: TGCGCCAGCAGCCTGCGGCGAGCGGGAGTGGCCGCCGGGGAGCTGTTTTTT. This encodes CASSLRRAGVAAGELFF.

This chain uses TRBV11-1 with TRBJ2-1, with 12 nucleotides matching TRBD1. This CDR3 is built from 16 residues. Losses at the gene ends were 7 bases for V and 3 bases for J; bases not matched to a gene: 7. CDR1 is SGHAT and CDR2 is FQDESV in the germline V gene (reference sequence). DNA of the CDR3: TGTGCCAGCAACACCGGGACAGGGGGCCGCTACAATGAGCAGTTCTTC. It specifies CASNTGTGGRYNEQFF. Together with reference TRBV11-1 and TRBJ2-1, the CDR3 gives the full variable domain: EAEVAQSPRYKITEKSQAVAFWCDPISGHATLYWYRQILGQGPELLVQFQDESVVDDSQLPKDRFSAERLKGVDSTLKIQPAELGDSAMYLCASNTGTGGRYNEQFFGPGTRLTVL.

The rearrangement joins TRBV16 to TRBJ2-7, with 9 bases identical to TRBD2. This CDR3 region has 15 residues. Losses at the gene ends were 4 bases for V and 7 bases for J; bases not matched to a gene: 11. Germline CDR1 is KGHSY and CDR2 is FQNENV. The CDR3 DNA reads as TGTGCCAGCAGCCTCTCCGGGACTAGCCTGATTGAGCAGTACTTC. This translates into CASSLSGTSLIEQYF.

This sequence joins TRBV20-1 and TRBJ1-1, with 8 bases aligning to TRBD1. This CDR3 region has 11 residues. Trimming took 3 bases from V and 11 from J; bases not matched to a gene: 5. The germline V gene has CDR1 DFQATT and CDR2 SNEGSKA (reference sequence). The DNA of the CDR3 is TGCAGTGCTAGGAGGGACAGGTTGGCTTTCTTT. Translation: CSARRDRLAFF.

The V call is TRBV30, the J call TRBJ1-2; D gene uncertain. Germline values: CDR1 GTSNPN, CDR2 SVGIG (reference sequence). Trimming left V 0 bases short and J 3 bases short, with 14 bases between. The length of the CDR3 is 15 residues. The CDR3 DNA follows: TGTGCCTGGAGTGTATTTCCCCGTGAGGACTATGGCTACACCTTC. It codes for CAWSVFPREDYGYTF.

The CDR3 here is CASSLRIAYEQYF. The CDR3 DNA reads as TGTGCCAGCAGCTTACGCATAGCCTACGAGCAGTACTTC. The chain employs TRBV7-8 and TRBJ2-7; no reliable D call. V lost 2 bases, J lost 2 bases, and 7 bases lay in between. The V gene's germline CDR1 is SGHVS and CDR2 FQNEAQ. This CDR3 is 13 amino acids long.

The gene calls are TRBV27 and TRBJ2-3; weak D call: TRBD2 (5 bases). CDR3 size: 13 residues. V was trimmed by 5 bases and J by 7 bases, leaving 13 bases between them. Germline V lookup: CDR1 MNHEY, CDR2 SMNVEV (reference sequence). The CDR3 coding sequence is TGTGCCAGCAGTAGAAGGACTTTGAATACGCAGTATTTT. Translated, it gives CASSRRTLNTQYF.

The chain couples TRBV7-2 to TRBJ1-3, with a tentative D call TRBD1 (5 bases). The CDR3 is 16 residues long. The V end lost 3 bases, the J end lost 2 bases, and 14 bases lay between the germline ends. From germline, CDR1 is SGHTA and CDR2 FQGNSA. This CDR3 is CASSLGGLKAGNTIYF. Written as DNA, the CDR3 is TGTGCCAGCAGCTTGGGGGGTCTCAAGGCTGGAAACACCATATATTTT.

The gene calls are TRBV4-1 and TRBJ2-1; 10 bases are shared with TRBD1. With 4 bases clipped from V and 8 bases from J, the junction kept 8 bases outside the gene matches. The CDR3 contains 15 residues. CDR1 and CDR2 from the germline V gene are MGHRA and YSYEKL. Written as DNA, the CDR3 is TGCGCCAGCAGCCCTGACAGGGGGCGAGGAGATGAGCAGTTCTTC. Protein product: CASSPDRGRGDEQFF.